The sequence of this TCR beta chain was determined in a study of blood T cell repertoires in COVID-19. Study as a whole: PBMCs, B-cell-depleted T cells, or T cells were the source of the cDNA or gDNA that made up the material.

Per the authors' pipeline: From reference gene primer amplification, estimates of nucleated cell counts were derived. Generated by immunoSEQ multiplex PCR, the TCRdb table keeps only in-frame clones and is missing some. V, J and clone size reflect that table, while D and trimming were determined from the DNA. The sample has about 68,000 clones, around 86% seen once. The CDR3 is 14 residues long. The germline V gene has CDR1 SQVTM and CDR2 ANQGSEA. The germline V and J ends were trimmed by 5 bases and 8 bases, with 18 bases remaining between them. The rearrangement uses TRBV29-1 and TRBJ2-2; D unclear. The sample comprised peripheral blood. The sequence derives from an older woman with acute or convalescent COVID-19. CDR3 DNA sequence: TGCAGCGTTCTTACCCCTAGGCAAGGTGGGGAGCTGTTTTTT. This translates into CSVLTPRQGGELFF.